This TCR beta chain was recorded in a study of blood T cell repertoires in COVID-19. Study details: COVID-19 samples from acute and convalescent phases originated in the United States, Italy and Spain. T cells, B-cell-depleted T cells, or PBMCs supplied cDNA or gDNA.

V was cut by 8 bases and J by 10 bases, with 11 bases left in between. From germline, CDR1 is MGHRA and CDR2 YSYEKL. CDR3 length: 10 residues. Original methodology: Estimation of nucleated cell counts relied on the amplification of reference gene primers. The data were produced by immunoSEQ multiplex PCR, yet TCRdb's version contains in-frame clones alone and is incomplete. V and J calls and clone size come straight from that table; D and trimming were deduced from the DNA. The repertoire holds about 190,000 clones, with about 83% as singletons. This TCR came from a woman in her seventies with active or convalescent COVID-19. Sequenced: peripheral blood. The V and J genes are TRBV4-1 and TRBJ1-1; D uncertain. The CDR3 spells CASGFEGAFF. CDR3 bases: TGCGCCAGCGGCTTCGAGGGAGCTTTCTTT.